These T cell receptor beta chains were read from a single sample in a study of T cells in Graves' hyperthyroidism and ophthalmopathy. One entry per CDR3 protein, called by TCRdb with MiXCR from the multiplex PCR reads. This sample has hundreds of thousands of distinct CDR3 sequences; less than 25% occur once, and the top ten carry under 35%. The sequencing input was blood. The receptors derive from a man aged 25-45 years with Graves' ophthalmopathy. Both conserved end residues are part of each CDR3. The D gene is left open where the match is weak. Not every row has a clone size; where given, it reads once, few, many or a size class.

D gene,V gene,J gene,clone size,CDR3 protein,CDR3 DNA
NA,TRBV5-1,TRBJ2-1,NA,CASSLTGSSYNEQSF,TGCGCCAGCAGCTTAACGGGGAGCTCCTACAATGAGCAGTCCTTC
NA,TRBV12-3/TRBV12-4,TRBJ1-1,many,CASSSTENTEAFF,TGTGCCAGCAGTTCGACAGAGAACACTGAAGCTTTCTTT
TRBD1,TRBV20-1,TRBJ1-1,many,CSALGQLNTEAFF,TGCAGTGCCCTGGGACAGCTGAACACTGAAGCTTTCTTT
TRBD1,TRBV12-3/TRBV12-4,TRBJ1-2,NA,CASKDRALYGYTF,TGTGCCAGCAAGGACAGGGCCCTCTATGGCTACACCTTC
NA,TRBV2,TRBJ1-6,NA,CASTNSYNSPLHF,TGTGCCAGCACCAATTCCTATAATTCACCCCTCCACTTT
TRBD1,TRBV29-1,TRBJ2-3,NA,CSVGSGTGEVLTDTQYF,TGCAGCGTTGGATCCGGGACAGGGGAGGTTTTGACAGATACGCAGTATTTT
NA,TRBV19,TRBJ2-6,NA,CASSTGPGANVLTF,TGTGCCAGTAGTACAGGGCCCGGGGCCAACGTCCTGACTTTC
NA,TRBV6-2/TRBV6-3,TRBJ2-3,NA,CASSYNNRVTDTQYF,TGTGCCAGCAGTTACAACAATCGGGTCACAGATACGCAGTATTTT
TRBD1,TRBV7-2,TRBJ1-1,many,CASSANYRTGANTEAFF,TGTGCCAGCAGCGCGAATTATCGGACAGGCGCGAACACTGAAGCTTTCTTT
NA,TRBV5-5,TRBJ2-5,many,CASSLEAGWMETQYF,TGTGCCAGCAGCTTGGAGGCGGGTTGGATGGAGACCCAGTACTTC
NA,TRBV19,TRBJ2-1,NA,CASSIVRGGNEQFF,TGTGCCAGTAGTATAGTTCGAGGGGGGAATGAGCAGTTCTTC
NA,TRBV6-1,TRBJ1-5,few,CASRTNMGNQPQHF,TGTGCCAGCAGGACCAACATGGGGAATCAGCCCCAGCATTTT
TRBD1,TRBV6-1,TRBJ1-1,many,CASSSGTGAEEAFF,TGTGCCAGCAGTTCCGGGACAGGGGCAGAGGAAGCTTTCTTT
NA,TRBV20-1,TRBJ2-1,few,CSARGGYLHYNEQFF,TGCAGTGCTAGAGGAGGTTACCTCCACTACAATGAGCAGTTCTTC
TRBD2,TRBV20-1,TRBJ2-3,few,CSARDLTSGRAGKDTQYF,TGCAGTGCTAGAGATCTGACTAGCGGGAGGGCCGGTAAGGATACGCAGTATTTT
NA,TRBV10-3,TRBJ1-5,NA,CAISDEGGNQPQHF,TGTGCCATCAGTGACGAGGGTGGCAATCAGCCCCAGCATTTT
NA,TRBV20-1,TRBJ1-1,NA,CSASRIGNVVGRMNTEAFF,TGCAGTGCTAGTCGAATAGGGAACGTTGTCGGCAGAATGAACACTGAAGCTTTCTTT
NA,TRBV6-2/TRBV6-3,TRBJ1-1,NA,CASSHRTQGNTEAFF,TGTGCCAGCAGCCATAGGACACAGGGAAACACTGAAGCTTTCTTT
NA,TRBV7-8,TRBJ1-1,many,CASSLNRMNTEAFF,TGTGCCAGCAGCTTAAACAGGATGAACACTGAAGCTTTCTTT
NA,TRBV20-1,TRBJ2-7,many,CSASDGTHGGYEQYF,TGCAGTGCTAGCGACGGGACCCACGGCGGGTACGAGCAGTACTTC
NA,TRBV7-9,TRBJ2-7,many,CASSFAYEQYF,TGTGCCAGCAGCTTTGCCTACGAGCAGTACTTC
NA,TRBV7-3,TRBJ2-2,many,CASGRGGELFF,TGTGCCAGCGGGCGGGGCGGGGAGCTGTTTTTT
NA,TRBV7-2,TRBJ2-7,NA,CASSSHLGGYEQYF,TGTGCCAGCAGCTCCCACTTGGGGGGCTACGAGCAGTACTTC
TRBD2,TRBV19,TRBJ2-5,few,CASSASGAGAQYLQETQYF,TGTGCCAGTAGTGCCTCGGGAGCGGGAGCCCAATACCTTCAAGAGACCCAGTACTTC
TRBD2,TRBV28,TRBJ2-1,many,CASSPPGLAVNEQFF,TGTGCCAGCAGCCCCCCGGGACTAGCGGTCAATGAGCAGTTCTTC
TRBD1,TRBV11-2,TRBJ2-3,NA,CACSSGQGADTQYF,TGTGCCTGCAGCTCGGGACAGGGCGCAGATACGCAGTATTTT
NA,TRBV6-2/TRBV6-3,TRBJ2-7,NA,CASSFDWYEQYF,TGTGCCAGCAGCTTCGATTGGTACGAGCAGTACTTC
TRBD1,TRBV7-9,TRBJ2-1,NA,CASTTGGTGWSEQFF,TGTGCCAGCACTACAGGGGGGACAGGGTGGAGTGAGCAGTTCTTC
NA,TRBV18,TRBJ2-7,many,CASSRMEGEQYF,TGTGCCAGCTCACGCATGGAGGGGGAGCAGTACTTC
TRBD1,TRBV7-2,TRBJ2-5,NA,CASSLGGDRVLGTQYF,TGTGCCAGCAGCTTAGGAGGGGACAGGGTTTTGGGAACCCAGTACTTC
NA,TRBV28,TRBJ1-1,many,CASSFPGWGNTEAFF,TGTGCCAGCAGTTTCCCAGGGTGGGGTAATACTGAAGCTTTCTTT
NA,TRBV11-2,TRBJ2-5,NA,CASSLVSVGLETQYF,TGTGCCAGCAGCTTAGTATCAGTCGGACTAGAGACCCAGTACTTC
TRBD1,TRBV7-8,TRBJ2-7,many,CASSPTGTGFDEQYF,TGTGCCAGCAGTCCGACCGGGACAGGATTCGACGAGCAGTACTTC
NA,TRBV5-1,TRBJ1-1,many,CASSRLGREDTEAFF,TGCGCCAGCTCCCGGCTCGGCAGGGAGGACACTGAAGCTTTCTTT
NA,TRBV29-1,TRBJ2-7,few,CSVAGPSEQYF,TGCAGCGTTGCGGGGCCCAGCGAGCAGTACTTC
NA,TRBV20-1,TRBJ1-1,NA,CSARDLLTGMNTEAFF,TGCAGTGCTAGAGACTTATTGACAGGAATGAACACTGAAGCTTTCTTT
NA,TRBV4-1,TRBJ2-4,NA,CASSQDKSRTSQYF,TGCGCCAGCAGCCAAGATAAGTCCCGGACGTCTCAGTACTTC
NA,TRBV20-1,TRBJ2-7,NA,CSARVYGSYEQYF,TGCAGTGCTAGAGTTTACGGAAGCTACGAGCAGTACTTC
TRBD2,TRBV6-1,TRBJ2-1,many,CASDRLAGDSYNEQFF,TGTGCCAGCGATAGACTAGCGGGGGACTCCTACAATGAGCAGTTCTTC
TRBD2,TRBV5-1,TRBJ2-7,many,CASSWEGRYEQYF,TGCGCCAGCAGCTGGGAGGGCAGGTACGAGCAGTACTTC
TRBD1,TRBV7-8,TRBJ2-5,few,CASSLAKLPGTGERETQYF,TGTGCCAGCAGCTTAGCAAAATTACCCGGGACAGGGGAGAGGGAGACCCAGTACTTC
NA,TRBV28,TRBJ2-7,many,CASSVQVGAYEQYF,TGTGCCAGCAGTGTACAGGTCGGGGCCTACGAGCAGTACTTC
TRBD1,TRBV7-9,TRBJ2-1,many,CASSRTGARFSYNEQFF,TGTGCCAGCAGTCGTACAGGGGCCCGCTTCTCCTACAATGAGCAGTTCTTC
NA,TRBV7-8,TRBJ1-6,NA,CASSESGSPLHF,TGTGCCAGCTCCGAATCGGGTTCACCCCTCCACTTT
TRBD1,TRBV7-8,TRBJ2-1,many,CASSSPGQFDEQFF,TGTGCCAGCAGCTCCCCGGGACAGTTCGATGAGCAGTTCTTC